These 13 T cell receptor beta chains originate from one sample sequenced in a study of cytomegalovirus exposure and HLA in healthy donors. Primers for the PCR totalled 60 Vbeta and 13 Jbeta. The assay was immunoSEQ multiplex PCR, and TCRdb's table has in-frame clones only and misses some. Its clone listing holds some 30,000 clones. Sequencing was performed on PBMCs. These receptors were obtained from a female donor in good health and CMV-seronegative.

In DNA, the CDR3 is TGCAGCGTCAACAGGGGTCTGGGTGAAAAACTGTTTTTT. Amino acid sequence: CSVNRGLGEKLFF. V is TRBV29-1 and J is TRBJ1-4; TRBD1 aligns across 7 bases. With 6 bases clipped from V and 7 bases from J, the junction kept 8 bases outside the gene matches. CDR1 and CDR2 (germline): SQVTM, ANQGSEA. This CDR3 has 13 amino acids.

Notes on this clone: Compared with germline, one end of the junction differs, possibly owing to a read error. The chain uses TRBV30 and TRBJ2-3; D may match TRBD1 or TRBD2 (5 bases each). The CDR3 runs to 15 residues. Per the germline V gene, CDR1 is GTSNPN and CDR2 is SVGIG (reference sequence). The CDR3 DNA is TGTGCCGGGAGTGTTACAGGAATTAACACAGATACGCAGTATTTT. Its translation: CAGSVTGINTDTQYF. The full variable domain, rest sourced from reference TRBV30 and TRBJ2-3, is SQTIHQWPATLVQPVGSPLSLECTVEGTSNPNLYWYRQAAGRGLQLLFYSVGIGQISSEVPQNLSASRPQDRQFILSSKKLLLSDSGFYLCAGSVTGINTDTQYFGPGTRLTVL.

The chain has TRBV18 and TRBJ2-5; 8 bases fit TRBD1. V dropped 4 bases and J dropped 5; count of bases not matched to a gene: 6. Germline V gene lookup returns CDR1 KGHSH and CDR2 LQKENI. CDR3 length: 14 amino acids. The CDR3 is CASSRTTGEETQYF. Here the CDR3 DNA reads TGTGCCAGCTCACGAACGACAGGGGAGGAGACCCAGTACTTC.

The rearrangement uses TRBV5-1 and TRBJ2-2; a possible D gene is TRBD2 (6 bases). Germline loops: CDR1 SGHRS, CDR2 YFSETQ. CDR3 length: 17 residues. V dropped 1 base and J dropped 5 bases, with 18 bases sitting between them. DNA for the CDR3: TGCGCCAGCAGCTTGAGCACAGCCCGTGGAGGGACCGGGGAGCTGTTTTTT. The encoded protein is CASSLSTARGGTGELFF.

The gene calls are TRBV28 and TRBJ2-7; tentatively, D is TRBD1 (5 bases). The CDR3 is made up of 14 amino acids. CDR1 and CDR2 from the germline V gene are MDHEN and SYDVKM. Trimming took off 1 base at V and 1 base at J, with 8 bases between the two ends. The chain's CDR3 is CASSLLTASYEQYF. CDR3 DNA sequence: TGTGCCAGCAGTTTATTGACAGCTTCCTACGAGCAGTACTTC.

The DNA for the CDR3 is TGTGCCATCAGCGAGCCGGGACAGGGCACATTTGGCTACACCTTC. Its protein product is CAISEPGQGTFGYTF. The J gene is TRBJ1-2, the V gene TRBV10-3; TRBD1 matches at 9 bases. V lost 6 bases and J lost 7; bases outside the gene matches: 12. Germline V lookup: CDR1 ENHRY, CDR2 SYGVKD. This CDR3 has 15 amino acids.

The rearrangement uses TRBV5-4 and TRBJ2-5; the match to TRBD1 covers 8 bases. Germline CDR1 SGHNT, CDR2 YYREEE (reference sequence). The J segment lost 0 bases and the V segment lost 1 base, leaving 5 bases of the junction unmatched. The CDR3 covers 16 residues. The CDR3 region is CASSLFRGPYQETQYF. DNA of the CDR3: TGTGCCAGCAGCTTGTTCAGGGGGCCGTACCAAGAGACCCAGTACTTC.

This CDR3 reads CASSKRGSPDTQYF. The CDR3, as DNA: TGTGCCAGCAGTAAGCGGGGGAGCCCAGATACGCAGTATTTT. The chain has TRBV27 and TRBJ2-3; 8 nucleotides agree with TRBD2. The trim removed 5 bases at V and 4 bases at J, leaving 5 bases unmatched. From germline, CDR1 is MNHEY and CDR2 SMNVEV (reference sequence). The CDR3 loop spans 14 amino acids.

Worth noting for this clone: One end of the junction does not line up with germline, which may come from a read error. The V gene is TRBV7-7, the J gene TRBJ2-3, with TRBD2 matching 7 bases. CDR1 and CDR2 from the germline V gene are SSHAT and FNYEAQ (reference sequence). The CDR3 is made up of 15 amino acids. The CDR3 DNA is TGTGCTAGCAGCCGCGGACTAGGGCACGCAGATACGCAGTATTTT. Protein product: CASSRGLGHADTQYF. The variable domain in full, completed from reference TRBV7-7 and TRBJ2-3, reads GAGVSQSPRYKVTKRGQDVTLRCDPISSHATLYWYQQALGQGPEFLTYFNYEAQPDKSGLPSDRFSAERPEGSISTLTIQRTEQRDSAMYRCASSRGLGHADTQYFGPGTRLTVL.

This chain joins TRBV5-4 and TRBJ1-1; 8 bases agree with TRBD1. CDR1 and CDR2 from the germline V gene are SGHNT and YYREEE (reference sequence). V dropped 5 bases and J dropped 5; count of bases not matched to a gene: 8. This CDR3 has 14 amino acids. In DNA, the CDR3 is TGTGCCAGCAGGCCAGGACAGGGCCGGACTGAAGCTTTCTTT. Its translation is CASRPGQGRTEAFF.

The chain links TRBV19 to TRBJ1-1, with 8 bases aligning to TRBD1. Per germline, CDR1 LNHDA and CDR2 SQIVND (reference sequence). Trimming at V came to 5 bases and at J to 2 bases, leaving 4 bases not matched to a gene. This CDR3 comprises 14 residues. CDR3 residues: CASSAGQGNTEAFF. As DNA, the CDR3 is TGTGCCAGTAGTGCCGGACAGGGTAACACTGAAGCTTTCTTT.

The J gene is TRBJ1-6, the V gene TRBV27; D remains ambiguous. This CDR3 has 19 amino acids. V lost 10 bases and J lost 0, with 25 bases in between. The V gene's germline CDR1 is MNHEY and CDR2 SMNVEV (reference sequence). The CDR3 DNA reads as TGTGCCACCCTCGCCGAACCGGGATTACTGAGCTCCTATAATTCACCCCTCCACTTT. Translation: CATLAEPGLLSSYNSPLHF.

The chain has TRBV5-1 and TRBJ1-4, with D tentatively TRBD1 (6 bases). Trimming took off 4 bases at V and 7 bases at J, with 17 bases between the two ends. Germline CDR1 is SGHRS and CDR2 is YFSETQ. This CDR3 has 15 amino acids. The CDR3 sequence is CASSITQGPTEKLFF. DNA of the CDR3: TGCGCCAGCAGCATAACACAGGGTCCCACTGAAAAACTGTTTTTT.